This T cell receptor (beta chain) is from a study of T cells expressing NK-cell markers. Concerning this clonotype: Its cognate antigen is unknown.

TCRdb re-called the 5' RACE reads; every CDR3 protein appears as one record, without DNA. This sample's clone table lists about 460,000 distinct CDR3 sequences. General study results and limits: There remained a lack of clarity about HCMV specificity of expanded NKG2C+ T cell clones. In a group of roughly 6 donors, dominant NKG2C+ clonotypes represented roughly 1.0-7.0% of CD8+ T cells.

This sequence was found in a woman in her forties or fifties in good health. Material: blood T cells: a sorted CD56 or NKG2C T cell subset, CD4+ or CD8+ T cells, or bulk PBMC T cells (not recorded which).

CDR3 protein: CASSLGSSGNMYEQFF. This chain connects TRBV7-2 to TRBJ2-1; absent DNA, TCRdb's TRBD2 call cannot be checked. The CDR3 runs to 16 residues. The germline gives CDR1 SGHTA, CDR2 FQGNSA.